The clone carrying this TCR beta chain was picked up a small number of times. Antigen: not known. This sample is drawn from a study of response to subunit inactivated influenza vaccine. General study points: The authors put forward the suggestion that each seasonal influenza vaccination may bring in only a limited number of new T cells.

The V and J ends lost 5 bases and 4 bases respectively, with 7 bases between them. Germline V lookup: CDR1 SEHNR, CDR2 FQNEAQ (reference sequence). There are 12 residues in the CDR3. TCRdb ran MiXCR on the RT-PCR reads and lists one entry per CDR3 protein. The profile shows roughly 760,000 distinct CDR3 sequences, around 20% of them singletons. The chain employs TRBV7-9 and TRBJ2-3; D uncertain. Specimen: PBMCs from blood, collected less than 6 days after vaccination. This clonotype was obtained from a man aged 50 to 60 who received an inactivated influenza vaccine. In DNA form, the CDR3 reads TGTGCCAGCAGCATCATATCAGATACGCAGTATTTT. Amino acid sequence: CASSIISDTQYF.